This T cell receptor beta chain was documented in a study of PD-1 blockade in classical Hodgkin lymphoma. Study-level points and caveats: Patients newly diagnosed and complete responders had comparable baseline diversity. Possible causes of repertoire differences, disease activity or prior therapy, remain undefined. TCR diversity at baseline was reported to be reduced in newly diagnosed patients relative to healthy donors. It was CD4+ TCR diversity, not CD8+, that rose significantly by C4D1.

Concerning this clone itself: The antigen remains undetermined.

Sequencing was performed with immunoSEQ multiplex PCR; in TCRdb, only in-frame clones are kept and a portion is missing. The profile shows over 35,000 clones, about 88% of them singletons. Autologous stem cell transplantation was followed by relapse in every patient, and brentuximab vedotin exposure varied. Germline loops: CDR1 MDHEN, CDR2 SYDVKM. The CDR3 loop spans 17 amino acids. Germline trimming cut 8 bases from V and 1 base from J; bases unmatched to any gene: 12. Specimen: peripheral blood mononuclear cells (PBMCs), collected before the second cycle of nivolumab. This TCR was sampled from a human donor with classical Hodgkin lymphoma. V gene TRBV28 combines with J gene TRBJ2-4, with 9 positions matching TRBD2. The CDR3 sequence: CASGKVAGVRAKNIQYF. The CDR3 nucleotides are TGTGCCAGCGGTAAAGTAGCGGGAGTTAGGGCCAAAAACATTCAGTACTTC.